This TCR beta chain was found in a study of control samples from healthy donors and cancer patients. The table came from immunoSEQ multiplex PCR; TCRdb's copy has only in-frame clones and leaves some out. This sample has around 180,000 clones; about 90% occur once, and the top ten carry about 2%. This TCR was recovered from a woman between 40 and 55 years old in good health. The specimen was blood.

The CDR3 DNA reads as TGTGCCAGCAGCTCCCACTCGGGGAGCGACGAGCAGTACTTC. Amino acid sequence: CASSSHSGSDEQYF. The rearrangement uses TRBV5-4 and TRBJ2-7, with D perhaps TRBD2 (5 bases). Germline CDR1 SGHNT, CDR2 YYREEE (reference sequence). The V end lost 3 bases, the J end lost 5 bases, and 15 bases lay between the germline ends. The CDR3 sequence is 14 residues long.